This T cell receptor (beta chain) was captured in a study of blood T cells in healthy people across ages. CDR3 length equals 14 residues. V was clipped by 4 bases and J by 7 bases, with 15 bases between them. In germline, CDR1 is SGHTS, CDR2 YDEGEE. Primers used in a second PCR of roughly 7 to 11 cycles were a sample-barcoded 5' primer and a J-beta primer mix. A template-switch adaptor containing 12 random nucleotides labeled each cDNA molecule. MiXCR, run by TCRdb on the 5' RACE reads, gives a single entry per CDR3 protein. In the table there are 750,000 to 950,000 distinct CDR3 sequences, 25% to 30% of which are singletons. Many counts were recorded for this clonotype. These data also featured in a second study, about T cells of mothers and their children. That work contributes: Mothers yielded over 8.5 million CDR3 reads, children some 2.9 million each.

J is TRBJ2-1 and V is TRBV5-8, with D unresolved. The clonotype was recovered from a woman between 40 and 55 years old in good health. Material for sequencing was blood. In DNA form, the CDR3 reads TGTGCCAGCAGCCTTCGGGTTGGGTTAAATGAGCAGTTCTTC. It is translated as CASSLRVGLNEQFF.